This is a list of T cell receptor beta chains from one sample in a study of cytomegalovirus exposure and HLA in healthy donors. Here immunoSEQ multiplex PCR was the method, and the copy in TCRdb shows in-frame clones only, minus some. The table lists over 150,000 clones, about 70% of them singletons. The sequencing input was PBMCs. These receptors originate from a woman aged 40 to 50 in good health and CMV-seropositive. Each CDR3 is given with its conserved first and last residue. A D gene is named only where the DNA matches it firmly. Rows give clone size only sometimes, using once, few, many, or a class for an expanded clone.

D gene | J gene | V gene | clone size | CDR3 DNA | CDR3 protein
- | TRBJ2-7 | TRBV28 | - | TGTGCCAGCAGTTTACCTTTAACAGGGCTCCACTTCTACGAGCAGTACTTC | CASSLPLTGLHFYEQYF
- | TRBJ2-7 | TRBV6-1 | - | TGTGCCAGCAGACCAAGACAGAACTACGAGCAGTACTTC | CASRPRQNYEQYF
TRBD1 | TRBJ1-6 | TRBV4-3 | few | TGCGCCAGCAGCTCGAGCTCCGGGACAGGGGATTCACCCCTCCACTTT | CASSSSSGTGDSPLHF
- | TRBJ1-1 | TRBV10-3 | - | TGTGCCATCAGTGAGTCGCCCCTTGGTGGATCGGGTACTGAAGCTTTCTTT | CAISESPLGGSGTEAFF
TRBD2 | TRBJ2-7 | TRBV7-9 | - | TGTGCCAGCAGCATCGGGGGGGAATACGAGCAGTACTTC | CASSIGGEYEQYF
- | TRBJ2-5 | TRBV28 | - | TGTGCCAGCAGGATACAGGGAGCAGAGACCCAGTACTTC | CASRIQGAETQYF
TRBD2 | TRBJ2-5 | TRBV14 | - | TGTGCCAGCAGAGGACTAGCGACGGAGACCCAGTACTTC | CASRGLATETQYF
- | TRBJ1-1 | TRBV19 | - | TGTGCCAGTAGTCCCGACAGTACATTGAACACTGAAGCTTTCTTT | CASSPDSTLNTEAFF
TRBD1 | TRBJ1-1 | TRBV6-5 | - | TGTGCCAGCAGTTACAGCAGGGGGGACACTGAAGCTTTCTTT | CASSYSRGDTEAFF
- | TRBJ2-2 | TRBV5-1 | - | TGCGCCAGCAGTCCTCACAGGGCGAACACCGGGGAGCTGTTTTTT | CASSPHRANTGELFF
TRBD1 | TRBJ1-2 | TRBV2 | - | TGTGCCAGCAGCCCCGGACAGGGGGAAGGCTACACCTTC | CASSPGQGEGYTF
- | TRBJ1-2 | TRBV10-3 | - | TGTGCCATCAGTGCAAGGAGTTATGGCTACACCTTC | CAISARSYGYTF
TRBD1 | TRBJ2-7 | TRBV7-9 | - | TGTGCCAGCAGCTCCAGTGACAGGGGCGAGCAGTACTTC | CASSSSDRGEQYF
- | TRBJ2-5 | TRBV4-3 | - | TGCGCCAGCAGCCCAGGACTCGGAGGTAGAGAGACCCAGTACTTC | CASSPGLGGRETQYF
- | TRBJ2-5 | TRBV7-7 | - | TGTGCTAGCAGCTTAGCGCGGGACGGGTTAGGGGAGACCCAGTACTTC | CASSLARDGLGETQYF
- | TRBJ1-3 | TRBV7-9 | once | TGTGCCAGCAGCTTAGTCGGCAGGTCTGCTGGAAACACCATATATTTT | CASSLVGRSAGNTIYF
- | TRBJ1-4 | TRBV7-6 | - | TGTGCCAGCAGCTTAAGGTTAGGAGGTGAAAAACTGTTTTTT | CASSLRLGGEKLFF
- | TRBJ2-3 | TRBV4-1 | - | TGCGCCAGCAGTCGGGACACCTCCACAGATACGCAGTATTTT | CASSRDTSTDTQYF
- | TRBJ1-6 | TRBV4-3 | - | TGCGCCAGCAGCCAGCTGAGTGGTTCACCCCTCCACTTT | CASSQLSGSPLHF
TRBD1 | TRBJ1-2 | TRBV6-5 | - | TGTGCCAGCAGTTCAACAAGGGGACAGGTCGGCGGCTACACCTTC | CASSSTRGQVGGYTF
TRBD2 | TRBJ2-3 | TRBV4-1 | few | TGCGCCAGCAGCCACGGACTAGCCACAGATACGCAGTATTTT | CASSHGLATDTQYF
- | TRBJ1-2 | TRBV28 | - | TGTGCCAGCAGTACCCCCGGACAGCAAAACTATGGCTACACCTTC | CASSTPGQQNYGYTF
- | TRBJ1-6 | TRBV27 | - | TGTGCCAGCAGTTTATCACCCAGGGTCGATTCACCCCTCCACTTT | CASSLSPRVDSPLHF
TRBD1 | TRBJ2-7 | TRBV2 | - | TGTGCCAGCAGCGAGCCGGGACAGCGCTCCTACGAGCAGTACTTC | CASSEPGQRSYEQYF
TRBD2 | TRBJ2-7 | TRBV5-1 | - | TGCGCCAGCAGCTTCGAGATAGCGGGGCAAGGCTACGAGCAGTACTTC | CASSFEIAGQGYEQYF
TRBD1 | TRBJ2-7 | TRBV2 | few | TGTGCCAGCATGGGACAGGGAGGCCACTACGAGCAGTACTTC | CASMGQGGHYEQYF
TRBD1 | TRBJ1-5 | TRBV29-1 | - | TGCAGCCTCGGGCAGGGGGAGAATCAGCCCCAGCATTTT | CSLGQGENQPQHF
- | TRBJ2-7 | TRBV6-5 | - | TGTGCCAGCAGGCAGGGAGGCGAGCAGTACTTC | CASRQGGEQYF
- | TRBJ1-2 | TRBV5-4 | - | TGTGCCAGCAGCTTAGGGGGGGCGCCTTATGGCTACACCTTC | CASSLGGAPYGYTF
TRBD1 | TRBJ1-5 | TRBV4-3 | - | TGCGCCAGCAGCCAAACACAGGGGGCAGGTCAGCCCCAGAATTTT | CASSQTQGAGQPQNF
- | TRBJ2-7 | TRBV19 | - | TGTGCCAGTAGTTCCCAACTAGCCCAGAGCTCCTACGAGCAGTACTTC | CASSSQLAQSSYEQYF
TRBD1 | TRBJ2-7 | TRBV11-1 | - | TGTGCCAGCAGCCTGGACAGGGGCGGCTACGAGCAGTACTTC | CASSLDRGGYEQYF
TRBD1 | TRBJ1-2 | TRBV5-4 | - | TGTGCCAGCAGCTGGGACAGGACAAACTATGGCTACACCTTC | CASSWDRTNYGYTF
- | TRBJ2-2 | TRBV7-9 | - | TGTGCCAGCAGCTTGGGGACTGCCCGAACCGGGGAGCTGTTTTTT | CASSLGTARTGELFF
- | TRBJ1-2 | TRBV9 | - | TGTGCCAGCAGCGTAGAGACAGAGTCTTATGGCTACACCTTC | CASSVETESYGYTF
TRBD2 | TRBJ2-1 | TRBV9 | - | TGTGCCAGCAGCGCTGTAACTAGCGGGGGGCTGTACAATGAGCAGTTCTTC | CASSAVTSGGLYNEQFF
TRBD2 | TRBJ2-7 | TRBV5-1 | few | TGCGCCAGCAGCCCTAGCGGTCTGGAGCAGTACTTC | CASSPSGLEQYF
TRBD2 | TRBJ2-3 | TRBV27 | - | TGTGCCAGCAGTTCCTTTCCGTATAGACTAGCGGGAGTTAGGGCCTGGGATACGCAGTATTTT | CASSSFPYRLAGVRAWDTQYF
TRBD2 | TRBJ2-1 | TRBV5-1 | - | TGCGCCAGCAGCTTGGGGACTAGCGGGACAAATGAGCAGTTCTTC | CASSLGTSGTNEQFF
- | TRBJ1-2 | TRBV29-1 | - | TGCAGCGTTGACTCCCGGGGGGTGAACTATGGCTACACCTTC | CSVDSRGVNYGYTF
TRBD2 | TRBJ2-1 | TRBV7-2 | - | TGTGCCAGCAGCTCCCTAGCGGGAGTGAATGAGCAGTTCTTC | CASSSLAGVNEQFF
TRBD1 | TRBJ1-4 | TRBV4-1 | few | TGCGCCAGCACCCGAGGGACAGGGCCTAATGAAAAACTGTTTTTT | CASTRGTGPNEKLFF
- | TRBJ2-5 | TRBV4-3 | - | TGCGCCAGCAGCCGACACAGGGGAGGAGAGACCCAGTACTTC | CASSRHRGGETQYF
TRBD2 | TRBJ2-3 | TRBV19 | - | TGTGCCAGTAGTATTTCGATAGCGGGGGCGGGAGATACGCAGTATTTT | CASSISIAGAGDTQYF
- | TRBJ1-5 | TRBV7-6 | - | TGTGCCAGCAGCTTAGCGCAGGGGAGCAATCAGCCCCAGCATTTT | CASSLAQGSNQPQHF
TRBD1 | TRBJ1-2 | TRBV7-3 | - | TGTGCCAGCAGCTTTACGACAGGGGAAGGCTACACCTTC | CASSFTTGEGYTF
- | TRBJ2-5 | TRBV7-2 | - | TGTGCCAGCAGCTTCGAACAGGGTGGGGAGACCCAGTACTTC | CASSFEQGGETQYF
- | TRBJ1-2 | TRBV20-1 | - | TGCAGTGCTAGGGAGGGGAATGGCTACACCTTC | CSAREGNGYTF
TRBD1 | TRBJ1-2 | TRBV28 | - | TGTGCCAGCAGTCCCCCGGAGGGGGCTACCTATGGCTACACCTTC | CASSPPEGATYGYTF
- | TRBJ2-7 | TRBV4-3 | - | TGCGCCAGCAGCCAAGATTTGCGGGGCGGGTCCTACGAGCAGTACTTC | CASSQDLRGGSYEQYF
- | TRBJ1-5 | TRBV6-1 | few | TGTGCCAGCAGTGAAGCGGGCTATAGCAATCAGCCCCAGCATTTT | CASSEAGYSNQPQHF
TRBD1 | TRBJ1-5 | TRBV7-2 | - | TGTGCCAGCAGCTTCTCGACAGGGGGCGCGGGTAGCAATCAGCCCCAGCATTTT | CASSFSTGGAGSNQPQHF
- | TRBJ2-1 | TRBV9 | - | TGTGCCAGCAGCAGGGGTGTGGGGGGGCGGAATGAGCAGTTCTTC | CASSRGVGGRNEQFF
TRBD1 | TRBJ1-1 | TRBV5-1 | - | TGCGCCAGCAGCTTATTAGGGGGCGCGGGCACTGAAGCTTTCTTT | CASSLLGGAGTEAFF
TRBD2 | TRBJ2-3 | TRBV6-4 | - | TGTGCCAGCAGTGTACTAGCGGGGGGCACAGATACGCAGTATTTT | CASSVLAGGTDTQYF
TRBD1 | TRBJ2-7 | TRBV5-4 | - | TGTGCCAGCAGCCCTGCAGGGGGCCGGTACGAGCAGTACTTC | CASSPAGGRYEQYF
- | TRBJ1-5 | TRBV2 | once | TGTGCCAGCAGTGACGTCCGACGGAACTATAGCAATCAGCCCCAGCATTTT | CASSDVRRNYSNQPQHF
TRBD1 | TRBJ1-1 | TRBV29-1 | - | TGCAGCGTTGCAGGGGGAAACAGGGACACTGAAGCTTTCTTT | CSVAGGNRDTEAFF
- | TRBJ1-1 | TRBV7-9 | - | TGTGCCAGCAGCTCGGAGAACAGGGTTAACACTGAAGCTTTCTTT | CASSSENRVNTEAFF